Presented here are 5 T cell receptor beta chains from one specimen sequenced in a study of PD-1 blockade in classical Hodgkin lymphoma. Clones were read by immunoSEQ multiplex PCR, and TCRdb kept only the in-frame ones, dropping some. Among roughly 40,000 clones listed, roughly 65% were seen once. Described time point: cycle 4 day 1 (C4D1), after more than 5 weeks of nivolumab. No patient escaped relapse after autologous stem cell transplantation, and brentuximab vedotin exposure varied. The sequenced sample was peripheral blood mononuclear cells (PBMCs), obtained before the fourth cycle of nivolumab. Receptors originate from a human donor with classical Hodgkin lymphoma.

The chain employs TRBV28 and TRBJ2-5, with 7 bases aligning to TRBD2. Germline-derived CDR1 and CDR2 are MDHEN and SYDVKM. The V segment lost 6 bases and the J segment 12 bases; nucleotides outside the gene matches: 16. CDR3 length: 14 residues. The CDR3 protein is CASRGLEALQEKYF. DNA of the CDR3: TGTGCCAGCAGAGGACTAGAAGCCCTCCAGGAGAAGTACTTC. Full variable domain (missing parts from reference TRBV28 and TRBJ2-5): DVKVTQSSRYLVKRTGEKVFLECVQDMDHENMFWYRQDPGLGLRLIYFSYDVKMKEKGDIPEGYSVSREKKERFSLILESASTNQTSMYLCASRGLEALQEKYFGPGTRLLVL.

V usage is TRBV27 and J usage is TRBJ2-7; 10 bases match TRBD2. CDR1 is MNHEY and CDR2 is SMNVEV in the germline V gene (reference sequence). This CDR3 spans 16 amino acids. The trim removed 5 bases at V and 2 bases at J, leaving 9 bases unmatched. Written as DNA, the CDR3 is TGTGCCAGCAGTCCCCGGGGCAGCGGGAGGGCCTACGAGCAGTACTTC. It specifies CASSPRGSGRAYEQYF.

A few counts support this clone. The V and J genes are TRBV2 and TRBJ2-7; 8 positions match TRBD2. The CDR3 length is 13 residues. With V trimmed by 8 bases and J by 1 base, 4 bases remained unmatched. Germline assignment: CDR1 SNHLY and CDR2 FYNNEI. Here the CDR3 DNA reads TGTGCCAGCCTGGCGGGGGGATCCTACGAGCAGTACTTC. Amino acids: CASLAGGSYEQYF.

This chain links TRBV28 with TRBJ1-1; 7 bases agree with TRBD1. Germline CDR1 MDHEN, CDR2 SYDVKM. The V gene end was trimmed by 6 bases and the J gene end by 0 bases; junction bases not matched to a gene: 7. The CDR3 runs to 15 residues. CDR3 sequence reads: CASRETGPMNTEAFF. CDR3 DNA: TGTGCCAGCAGGGAGACAGGGCCGATGAACACTGAAGCTTTCTTT.

This clone turned up a few times. As DNA, the CDR3 is TGTGCCAGCAGCTTAAGCGGAACCTACAATGAGCAGTTCTTC. It codes for CASSLSGTYNEQFF. J is TRBJ2-1 and V is TRBV7-2, with TRBD2 as a possible D gene (5 bases). Germline V CDR1 and CDR2: SGHTA, FQGNSA. V lost 2 bases and J lost 2, with 7 bases in between. The CDR3 has 14 amino acids.